This T cell receptor beta chain emerged from a study of CD8+CD57+ T cells in acquired aplastic anemia. Across the study: Roughly 3 ug was the average amount of DNA from sorted CD4+ and CD8+ cells.

On this clonotype: Antigen unknown.

CDR1 and CDR2 from the germline V gene are DFQATT and SNEGSKA (reference sequence). V lost 3 bases to trimming and J lost 4 bases; unmatched junction nucleotides: 3. This CDR3 has 14 amino acids. The study, taken as a whole, reports: Overlapping CD8+ CDR3 repertoires of patients and controls contained approximately 28 shared sequences.

Profiles of TCR beta VDJ and CDR3 were generated from a genomic DNA template. A single record per CDR3 protein comes from TCRdb applying MiXCR to the reads. This sample yields 150,000 to 200,000 distinct CDR3 sequences, of which roughly 47% are seen a single time; approximately 1% belongs to the top ten. This clonotype was sampled from a human donor in good health. Sequences were obtained from sorted CD4+, CD8+, or CD8+CD57+ T cells (not recorded which) from PBMCs. The chain has TRBV20-1 and TRBJ1-6; 7 bases are a match to TRBD1. This CDR3 is CSASMGQYNSPLHF. The CDR3 nucleotides read TGCAGTGCTAGTATGGGACAGTATAATTCACCCCTCCACTTT.